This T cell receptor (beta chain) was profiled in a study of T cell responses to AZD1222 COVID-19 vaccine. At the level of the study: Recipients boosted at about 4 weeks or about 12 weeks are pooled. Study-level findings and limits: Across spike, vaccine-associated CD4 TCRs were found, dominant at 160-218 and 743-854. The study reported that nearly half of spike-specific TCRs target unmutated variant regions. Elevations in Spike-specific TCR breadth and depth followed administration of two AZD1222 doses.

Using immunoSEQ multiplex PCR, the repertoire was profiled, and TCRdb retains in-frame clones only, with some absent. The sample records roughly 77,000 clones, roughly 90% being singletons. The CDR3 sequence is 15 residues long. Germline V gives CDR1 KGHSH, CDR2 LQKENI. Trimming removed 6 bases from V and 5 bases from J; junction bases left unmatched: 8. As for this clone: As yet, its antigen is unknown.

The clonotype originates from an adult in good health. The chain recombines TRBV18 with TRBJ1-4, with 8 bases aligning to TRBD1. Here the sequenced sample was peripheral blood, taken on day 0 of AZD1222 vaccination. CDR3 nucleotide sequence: TGTGCCAGCTCCCTAGACAGGGGAAAAAATGAAAAACTGTTTTTT. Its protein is CASSLDRGKNEKLFF.